This TCR beta chain came from a study of early stage breast cancer tumors. The CDR3 is 13 residues long. Per the germline V gene, CDR1 is SGHVS and CDR2 is FQNEAQ. J gave up 7 bases and V 5 bases, and 7 bases lay outside the gene matches. Study-wide points: Tumors had roughly 2.5-fold higher T cell density and higher clonality than adjacent normal breast tissue.

Turning to this clone: Its specificity is not known.

Each sample had two DNA replicates, roughly 0.48 ug blood or 1.5 ug tissue. Only in-frame clones appear in the TCRdb table, and some are missing; sequencing was by immunoSEQ multiplex PCR. The sample has approximately 30,000 clones, roughly 78% seen once; the top ten hold roughly an eighth. Specimen: blood. The source is a person between 60 and 69 years old with breast cancer. The rearrangement uses TRBV7-8 and TRBJ2-7; TRBD1 agrees at 8 bases. The DNA for the CDR3 is TGTGCCAGCAGCCCTGGGACAGGTACGGAGCAGTACTTC. This translates into CASSPGTGTEQYF. Complete variable domain (other parts from reference TRBV7-8 and TRBJ2-7): GAGVSQSPRYKVAKRGQDVALRCDPISGHVSLFWYQQALGQGPEFLTYFQNEAQLDKSGLPSDRFFAERPEGSVSTLKIQRTQQEDSAVYLCASSPGTGTEQYFGPGTRLTVT.